This TCR beta chain was sequenced for a study of cytomegalovirus exposure and HLA in healthy donors. With V trimmed by 4 bases and J by 10 bases, 11 bases remained unmatched. The CDR3 is made up of 15 amino acids. Germline V gene lookup returns CDR1 MNHEY and CDR2 SVGAGI. This clone was observed a few times. PCR amplification relied on 60 Vbeta primers (plus 13 Jbeta primers). The assay was immunoSEQ multiplex PCR, and TCRdb's table has in-frame clones only and misses some. Here the sample spans hundreds of thousands of clones, 55% to 75% being singletons. Sequences were obtained from PBMCs. The chain has TRBV6-5 and TRBJ1-1; 11 bases align to TRBD1. The receptor's source is a man aged 35-49 years in good health and CMV-seropositive. This CDR3 reads CASSWDRGVIRGAFF. The CDR3 DNA is TGTGCCAGCAGTTGGGACAGGGGGGTAATTCGGGGAGCTTTCTTT.